The present TCR beta chain was sequenced within a study of blood T cell repertoires in COVID-19. Turning to the study itself: COVID-19 samples, acute and convalescent, were from the United States, Italy and Spain. T cells, B-cell-depleted T cells, or PBMCs supplied cDNA or gDNA.

The CDR3 loop spans 15 amino acids. Trimming shortened V by 3 bases and J by 5 bases, and 13 bases separated the two germline ends. Germline lookup yields CDR1 MNHNS and CDR2 SASEGT. Original processing methods: Amplification of reference gene primers provided the estimated nucleated cell counts. Clones were read by immunoSEQ multiplex PCR, and TCRdb kept only the in-frame ones, dropping some. V, J and clone size reflect that table, while D and trimming were determined from the DNA. Of about 220,000 clones listed, 86% are singletons. Material for sequencing was peripheral blood. This receptor was obtained from a woman aged 25 to 39 who had recovered from COVID-19. The genes are TRBV6-1 and TRBJ1-4, with a possible D match to TRBD1 (5 bases). The CDR3 loop is CASSDIQGWNEKLFF. In DNA form, the CDR3 reads TGTGCCAGCAGTGATATCCAGGGATGGAATGAAAAACTGTTTTTT.